The TCR beta chain described here comes from a study of T cells after yellow fever vaccination (dated by TCRdb to between 2018 and 2021). For context, the study as a whole: Libraries from fractions with low cell numbers were prepared with the SMART-Seq v4 Ultra Low Input RNA kit. The cohort comprised two healthy male donors, one aged 18 to 29 and one aged 30 to 40 years. To follow T-cell clones before and after both primary and booster YFV17D yellow fever vaccination, bulk TCR alpha and beta repertoires underwent longitudinal sequencing. Blood was drawn at multiple timepoints before and after primary and secondary immunization, with bulk PBMC replicates and cell subsets isolated. Paper-wide results and their limitations: Compared with the primary T-cell response, the secondary T-cell response was weaker but faster, peaking on day 5 rather than day 15. The study included only a couple of donors, which limits how far the findings can be generalized. After the booster, most of the clones that had expanded following primary vaccination were detected again (roughly 96% of CD4 and 80% to 90% of CD8), which suggests that memory was broadly maintained. A small fraction of clonotypes showed up in both the CD4 and CD8 compartments, probably as a result of convergent recombination. Computational filtering was needed because FACS-sorted repertoires could contain abundant contaminating clonotypes from the bulk population.

The CDR3, cysteine through phenylalanine, is 15 amino acids long. Only the CDR3 portion is preserved as DNA: 45 bases, with reading frame beginning at the first base. CDR1 MGHDK and CDR2 SYGVNS were looked up in the germline V gene. V and J are trimmed by 2 bases and 4 bases, and the gene matches miss 5 bases of the junction. TCR cDNA was synthesized by 5'RACE template switching, through which a universal primer site and unique molecular identifiers were introduced. cDNA synthesis was primed from both the TCR alpha and TCR beta constant segments. Two PCR steps were used to amplify libraries, with sample barcodes and sequencing adapters being added in the second step. Sequencing of libraries was performed on Illumina HiSeq 2500 (2x100 bp) or NovaSeq (2x150 bp). Processing in the source paper ran as follows. MIGEC handled demultiplexing of reads and collapsing into UMI consensus sequences, while MiXCR performed V(D)J alignment. Vaccine-responding clonotypes were defined with edgeR using replicate PBMC samples, requiring FDR below 0.01 and a log2 fold change above 5 up to day 15. Bulk clonotypes were assigned CD4 or CD8 identity according to which sequenced CD4 or CD8 repertoire held them at higher abundance. Using fastp at Q25 and MiXCR, TCRdb reprocessed the public reads and kept productive beta chains. All rows with the same CDR3 protein become a single entry with the most common DNA and genes. The V and J calls were determined by TCRdb, not by the authors. For this sample the table gives approximately 260,000 distinct CDR3 sequences, of which about an eighth were detected only once. The top ten constitute about 0.51% of the sample.

This clonotype has only a few counts. Its antigen specificity is not known. Within one base of it there is no much larger clone, and no base qualities were kept. Reading the label with the study, this specimen's treatment or condition is: live attenuated yellow fever vaccine strain. PBMCs were isolated from peripheral blood using a standard Ficoll-Paque protocol. CD4 and CD8 T-cell fractions were isolated with Dynabeads CD4 and CD8 positive selection kits. TriZol was used to extract RNA from bulk PBMCs, from CD4 and CD8 fractions, and from dextramer-positive and dextramer-negative fractions. This TCR was sampled from a young man who received the YFV17D yellow fever vaccine. The source material was CD4+ T cells sorted from PBMCs, sampled 45 days after the yellow fever booster vaccination. Recombination linked TRBV25-1 to TRBJ2-3; the junction holds 8 bases that match TRBD2. This receptor carries the CDR3 CASSEGTSVADTQYF. Read as DNA, the sequence is TGTGCCAGCAGTGAAGGGACTAGTGTTGCAGATACGCAGTATTTT.